The 12 T cell receptor beta chains below all came from one sample that was sequenced in a study of early T cells in non-severe SARS-CoV-2 infection. TCRdb passed the 5' RACE reads through MiXCR, listing each CDR3 protein once. The data hold 80,000 to 100,000 distinct CDR3 sequences, with approximately 10% observed a single time. The specimen comprised whole blood, sampled at baseline. Receptors were obtained from an adult who was a healthcare worker with PCR-confirmed SARS-CoV-2 infection or an uninfected control (not recorded which).

This clonotype has just a few counts. This rearrangement joins TRBV6-2 or TRBV6-3 to TRBJ1-2, with no clear D. Trimming shortened V by 2 bases and J by 5 bases, and 9 bases separated the two germline ends. This CDR3 contains 13 residues. Germline-derived CDR1 and CDR2 are MNHEY and SVGEGT. The chain's CDR3 is CASSYRSLYGYTF. DNA for the CDR3: TGTGCCAGCAGTTACCGTTCATTATATGGCTACACCTTC.

This clonotype was counted a few times. The CDR3 reads CASSPSSGGGNEQFF. The CDR3 DNA is TGTGCCAGCTCCCCATCTAGCGGGGGAGGGAATGAGCAGTTCTTC. V is TRBV11-2 and J is TRBJ2-1, with TRBD2 identical over 10 bases. The CDR3 runs 15 residues. V was pared by 8 bases and J by 7 bases, with 11 bases of the junction left unmatched. Per germline, CDR1 SGHAT and CDR2 FQNNGV.

The gene calls are TRBV20-1 and TRBJ2-7; D gene uncertain. Trimming removed 1 base from V and 4 bases from J, with 8 bases in between. There are 12 residues in the CDR3. Germline CDR1 reads DFQATT; CDR2 reads SNEGSKA (reference sequence). The CDR3: CSARAGSYEQYF. The CDR3 DNA sequence: TGCAGTGCTAGAGCCGGGTCTTACGAGCAGTACTTC.

As to this clonotype: At one end the junction does not follow the germline gene, possibly because of a read error. The chain employs TRBV12-3 or TRBV12-4 and TRBJ2-3; 10 nucleotides align to TRBD2. This CDR3 comprises 16 residues. CDR3: CASSLELAGSTDTQYF. The CDR3 bases are TGTGCCAGCAGTTTAGAACTAGCGGGGAGCACGGATACGCAGTATTTT.

This clonotype was recorded many times. This chain joins TRBV7-9 and TRBJ1-2, with D uncertain. The CDR3 is 13 residues long. Germline CDR1 is SEHNR and CDR2 is FQNEAQ (reference sequence). The V and J ends lost 1 base and 4 bases respectively, with 7 bases between them. For the CDR3, the DNA is TGTGCCAGCAGCTTAGATGGGTCCTATGGCTACACCTTC. It specifies CASSLDGSYGYTF.

This clonotype was seen ten or more times. This rearrangement joins TRBV18 to TRBJ2-7; D possibly uses TRBD1 or TRBD2 (5 bases each). V gave up 2 bases and J gave up 2 bases, with 13 bases separating them. Per the germline V gene, CDR1 is KGHSH and CDR2 is LQKENI. The CDR3 consists of 15 residues. CDR3 DNA: TGTGCCAGCTCACCAATAAGGGACCGAGCCTACGAGCAGTACTTC. Translated, it gives CASSPIRDRAYEQYF. Together with reference TRBV18 and TRBJ2-7, the CDR3 gives the full variable domain: NAGVMQNPRHLVRRRGQEARLRCSPMKGHSHVYWYRQLPEEGLKFMVYLQKENIIDESGMPKERFSAEFPKEGPSILRIQQVVRGDSAAYFCASSPIRDRAYEQYFGPGTRLTVT.

This sequence joins TRBV12-2 and TRBJ2-5. TRBV12-2 is a known pseudogene. The CDR3 spans 16 residues. This chain's CDR3 is CASRLLNAEQQETQYF. CDR3 bases: TGTGCAAGTCGCTTATTAAACGCAGAACAGCAAGAGACCCAGTACTTC.

As to this clonotype: The junction departs from the called germline gene at one end, perhaps through a read error. The V and J genes are TRBV29-1 and TRBJ1-1; D gene uncertain. CDR3 size: 13 residues. Germline V gene lookup returns CDR1 SQVTM and CDR2 ANQGSEA. This CDR3 reads CSVEPPLNSEAFF. The DNA for the CDR3 is TGCAGCGTTGAACCCCCGTTGAACTCTGAAGCTTTCTTT.

The V call is TRBV4-2, the J call TRBJ2-1; 10 positions agree with TRBD2. Germline CDR1 LGHNA, CDR2 YNFKEQ. CDR3 length: 16 residues. Trimming cost V 0 bases and J 8 bases; bases outside gene matches: 7. CDR3: CASSQDASGSLYEQFF. CDR3 DNA sequence: TGTGCCAGCAGCCAAGATGCTAGCGGGAGTCTGTATGAGCAGTTCTTC.

The chain employs TRBV19 and TRBJ1-4; D call uncertain. This CDR3 is built from 13 residues. With 7 bases removed from V and 0 bases from J, the gap between germline ends came to 6 bases. The germline V gene has CDR1 LNHDA and CDR2 SQIVND (reference sequence). CDR3 amino acids: CASKGATNEKLFF. The CDR3, as DNA: TGTGCCAGTAAGGGAGCAACTAATGAAAAACTGTTTTTT.

The rearrangement joins TRBV20-1 to TRBJ2-3; 9 positions agree with TRBD2. This CDR3 has 18 amino acids. Germline loops: CDR1 DFQATT, CDR2 SNEGSKA (reference sequence). After removal of 5 bases from V and 4 bases from J, the junction contained 19 bases not matched to a gene. Here the CDR3 reads CSALLGREGQASPDTQYF. The CDR3 DNA reads TGCAGTGCTCTCCTGGGGCGGGAGGGCCAGGCGAGTCCAGATACGCAGTATTTT.

This rearrangement joins TRBV30 to TRBJ2-2, with 11 bases fitting TRBD1. Unmatched junction bases numbered 5, after V lost 0 bases and J lost 8 bases. CDR3 length: 15 amino acids. CDR1 is GTSNPN, CDR2 SVGIG, per germline (reference sequence). CDR3 coding DNA: TGTGCCTGGAGTGTCCTGGGACAGGGGGTAGGGGAGCTGTTTTTT. Amino acid sequence: CAWSVLGQGVGELFF.